One TCR beta chain is described in this entry. V was pared by 2 bases and J by 10 bases, with 11 bases between. CDR1 and CDR2 (germline): MNHEY, SMNVEV (reference sequence). The CDR3 has 12 amino acids. The data originate from a study of blood T cell repertoires in COVID-19. Assay used: immunoSEQ multiplex PCR; TCRdb lists only in-frame clones, some missing. The table shows over 600,000 clones, with about nine tenths occurring only once. Sequenced: peripheral blood. The sequence came from a woman aged 18-29 years with acute or convalescent COVID-19. V gene TRBV27 combines with J gene TRBJ1-2; tentatively, D is TRBD1 (6 bases). CDR3 loop: CASSLGGGAYTF. CDR3 nucleotides: TGTGCCAGCAGTTTAGGCGGGGGCGCCTACACCTTC.